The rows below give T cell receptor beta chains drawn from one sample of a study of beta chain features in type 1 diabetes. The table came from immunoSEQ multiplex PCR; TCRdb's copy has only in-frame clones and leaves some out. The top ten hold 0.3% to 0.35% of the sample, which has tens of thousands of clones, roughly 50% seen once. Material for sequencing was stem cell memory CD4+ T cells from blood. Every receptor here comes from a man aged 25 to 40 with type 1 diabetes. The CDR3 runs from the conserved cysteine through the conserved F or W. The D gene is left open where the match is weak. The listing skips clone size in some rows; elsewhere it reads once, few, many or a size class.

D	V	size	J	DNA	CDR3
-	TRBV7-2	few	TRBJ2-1	TGTGCCAGCAGCTTAAGTGGAGGGAGGCTTCCTAATGAGCAGTTCTTC	CASSLSGGRLPNEQFF
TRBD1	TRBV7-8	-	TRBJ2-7	TGTGCCAGCAGCCAGGAGACAGGGGTCGATTTCGAGCAGTACTTC	CASSQETGVDFEQYF
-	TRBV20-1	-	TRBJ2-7	TGCAGTGCTATAAGAGCGGGCGAGCAGTACTTC	CSAIRAGEQYF
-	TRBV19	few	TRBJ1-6	TGTGCCAGTAGGATCGCCGGGACACCGGTCCCGAATTCACCCCTCCACTTT	CASRIAGTPVPNSPLHF
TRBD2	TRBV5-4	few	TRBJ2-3	TGTGCCAGCAGCTTGCGCGGGAGCCCCACAGATACGCAGTATTTT	CASSLRGSPTDTQYF
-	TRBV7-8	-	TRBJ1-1	TGTGCCAGCAGCTTAGTACGGGGGACTGAAGCTTTCTTT	CASSLVRGTEAFF
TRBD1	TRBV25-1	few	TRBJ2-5	TGTGCCAGCAGGGAAATACAGGGGGAGACCCAGTACTTC	CASREIQGETQYF
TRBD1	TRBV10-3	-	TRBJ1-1	TGTGCCATCCGGCCGGGACAGATGAACACTGAAGCTTTCTTT	CAIRPGQMNTEAFF
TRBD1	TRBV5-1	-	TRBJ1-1	TGCGCCAGCAGTTCTCAGGGGGCTAGTATGAACACTGAAGCTTTCTTT	CASSSQGASMNTEAFF
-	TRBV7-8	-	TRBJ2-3	TGTGCCAGCAGCCTGGACAGTAGCACAGATACGCAGTATTTT	CASSLDSSTDTQYF
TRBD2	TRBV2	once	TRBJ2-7	TGTGCCACCGGGACTAGCGTCTACGAGCAGTACTTC	CATGTSVYEQYF
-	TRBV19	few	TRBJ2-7	TGTGCCACCCTGGACAGGGAGGGCTACGAGCAGTACTTC	CATLDREGYEQYF
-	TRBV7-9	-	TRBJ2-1	TGTGCCACGCATACCGGGGGAAAGGGTTACAATGAGCAGTTCTTC	CATHTGGKGYNEQFF
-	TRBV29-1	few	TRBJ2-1	TGCAGCGTTGAAGACAGGTCCTACAATGAGCAGTTCTTC	CSVEDRSYNEQFF
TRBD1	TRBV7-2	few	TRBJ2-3	TGTGCCAGCAGCCAGCAGGGGGCGGGTACGCAGTATTTT	CASSQQGAGTQYF
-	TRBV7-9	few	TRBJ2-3	TGTGCCAGCAGCTTAGTGGACTCGACAGATACGCAGTATTTT	CASSLVDSTDTQYF
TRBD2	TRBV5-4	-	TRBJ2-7	TGTGCCAGCAGCCCCGGGGGGGCTCAAACCTACGAGCAGTACTTC	CASSPGGAQTYEQYF
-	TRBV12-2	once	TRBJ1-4	TGTGCAAGTCGCCGCAACAGGGGGCTGGGCGAAAAACTGTTTTTT	CASRRNRGLGEKLFF
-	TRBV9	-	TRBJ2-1	TGTGCCAGCAGCGTAGTTAGCGGCTCCTACAATGAGCAGTTCTTC	CASSVVSGSYNEQFF
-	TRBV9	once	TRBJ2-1	TGTGCCAGCAGCGTAGCGGGTAGGGGCTCCTACAATGAGCAGTTCTTC	CASSVAGRGSYNEQFF
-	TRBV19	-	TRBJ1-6	TGTGCCAGTAGTTCTCCCAGGGCATATAATTCACCCCTCCACTTT	CASSSPRAYNSPLHF
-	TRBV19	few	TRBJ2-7	TGTGCCAGTAGTAAGTTCGGAGGCTCCTACGAGCAGTACTTC	CASSKFGGSYEQYF
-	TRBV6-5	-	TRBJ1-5	TGTGCCAGCAGACCCGGGAGGGTTAGCAATCAGCCCCAGCATTTT	CASRPGRVSNQPQHF
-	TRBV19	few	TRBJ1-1	TGTGCATGTGGGGACACTAAGGACACTGAAGCTTTCTTT	CACGDTKDTEAFF
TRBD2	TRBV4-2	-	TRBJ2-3	TGTGCCAGCAGCCGAGCTAGCGGGGGGGCCGGCACAGATACGCAGTATTTT	CASSRASGGAGTDTQYF
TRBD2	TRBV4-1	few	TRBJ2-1	TGCGCCAGCAGCCAAGATCCGGGACTAGACTACAATGAGCAGTTCTTC	CASSQDPGLDYNEQFF
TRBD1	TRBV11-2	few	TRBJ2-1	TGTGCCAGCAGCCTGTCGGACAGGGTCCTTTCACACCAGTTCTTC	CASSLSDRVLSHQFF
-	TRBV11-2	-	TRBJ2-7	TGTGCCAGCAGCTTAGCCAGTCAAACCTACGAGCAGTACTTC	CASSLASQTYEQYF
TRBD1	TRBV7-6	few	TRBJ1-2	TGTGCCAGCAGCTCACCGGGACAGGGGGCGGATGGCTACACCTTC	CASSSPGQGADGYTF
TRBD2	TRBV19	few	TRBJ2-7	TGTGCCAGTAGTATAGCCCTTAGCGGGAGGGCCGCCTCCTACGAGCAGTACTTC	CASSIALSGRAASYEQYF
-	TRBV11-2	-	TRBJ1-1	TGTGCCAGCAGCGCCCGGTACGTTGGGAACACTGAAGCTTTCTTT	CASSARYVGNTEAFF
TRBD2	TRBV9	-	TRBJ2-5	TGTGCCAGCAGCGTACTAGCGGGGAATCAAGAGACCCAGTACTTC	CASSVLAGNQETQYF
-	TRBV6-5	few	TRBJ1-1	TGTGCCAGCAGGGCGGGACTGAACACTGAAGCTTTCTTT	CASRAGLNTEAFF
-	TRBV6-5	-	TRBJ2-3	TGTGCCAGCAGCCCTACCGGAGATACGCAGTATTTT	CASSPTGDTQYF
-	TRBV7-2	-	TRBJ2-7	TGTGCCAGCAGCTTAGCGGGCAGGACCTCGGGGGAGCAGTACTTC	CASSLAGRTSGEQYF